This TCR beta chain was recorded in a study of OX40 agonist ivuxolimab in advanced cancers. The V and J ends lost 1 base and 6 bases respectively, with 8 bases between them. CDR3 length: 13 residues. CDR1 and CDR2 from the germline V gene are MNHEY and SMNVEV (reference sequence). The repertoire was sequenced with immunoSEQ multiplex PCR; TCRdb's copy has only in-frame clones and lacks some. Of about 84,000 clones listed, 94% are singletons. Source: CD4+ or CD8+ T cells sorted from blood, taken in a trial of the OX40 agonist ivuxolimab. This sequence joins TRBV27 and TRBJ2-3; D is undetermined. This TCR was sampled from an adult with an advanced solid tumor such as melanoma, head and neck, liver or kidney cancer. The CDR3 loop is CASSLFYEDTQYF. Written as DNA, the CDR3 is TGTGCCAGCAGTTTATTTTATGAGGATACGCAGTATTTT.